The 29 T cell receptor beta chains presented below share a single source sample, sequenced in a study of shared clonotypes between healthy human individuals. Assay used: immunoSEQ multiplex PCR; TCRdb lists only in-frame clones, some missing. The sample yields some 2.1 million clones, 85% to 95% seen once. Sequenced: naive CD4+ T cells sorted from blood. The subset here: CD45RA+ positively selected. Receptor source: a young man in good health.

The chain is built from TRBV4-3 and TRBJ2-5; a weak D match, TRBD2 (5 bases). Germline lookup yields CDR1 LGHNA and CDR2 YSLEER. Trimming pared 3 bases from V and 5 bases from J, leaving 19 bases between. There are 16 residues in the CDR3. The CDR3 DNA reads TGCGCCAGCAGCCAGACACTATTGAAGGGCGGGGAGACCCAGTACTTC. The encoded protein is CASSQTLLKGGETQYF.

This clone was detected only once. The CDR3 loop is CASSKGTGLAGDYEQYF. In DNA, the CDR3 is TGTGCCAGCAGCAAAGGCACGGGACTAGCGGGAGACTACGAGCAGTACTTC. V usage is TRBV21-1 and J usage is TRBJ2-7; TRBD2 is the table's D call and was not checked against the DNA. TRBV21-1 is a pseudogene. This CDR3 spans 17 amino acids.

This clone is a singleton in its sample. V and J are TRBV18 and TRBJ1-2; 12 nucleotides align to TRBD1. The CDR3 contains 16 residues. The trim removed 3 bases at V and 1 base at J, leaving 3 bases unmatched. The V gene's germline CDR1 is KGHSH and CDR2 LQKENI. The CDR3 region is CASSPGQGAINYGYTF. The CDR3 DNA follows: TGTGCCAGCTCACCGGGACAGGGGGCTATTAACTATGGCTACACCTTC.

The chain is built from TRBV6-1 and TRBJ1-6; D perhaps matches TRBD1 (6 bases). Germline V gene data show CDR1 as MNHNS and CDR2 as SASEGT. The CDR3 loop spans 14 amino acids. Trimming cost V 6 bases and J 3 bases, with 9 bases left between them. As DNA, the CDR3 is TGTGCCAGCAGAACGACAGGCTATAATTCACCCCTCCACTTT. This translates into CASRTTGYNSPLHF.

The CDR3 nucleotides are TGTGCCAGCAGCCCCCAAGGCGGGGCTTCGGCTGAAAAACTGTTTTTT. It translates to CASSPQGGASAEKLFF. The chain combines TRBV11-2 with TRBJ1-4; possibly TRBD1 for D (5 bases). Trimming removed 5 bases at V and 7 bases at J, with 20 bases between. From germline, CDR1 is SGHAT and CDR2 FQNNGV. This CDR3 spans 16 amino acids.

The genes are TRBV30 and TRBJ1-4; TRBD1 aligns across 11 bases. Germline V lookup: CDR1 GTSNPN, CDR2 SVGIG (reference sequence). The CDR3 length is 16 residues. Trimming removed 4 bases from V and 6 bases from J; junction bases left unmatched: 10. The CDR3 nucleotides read TGTGCCTGGAACTCACAGGACAGGGGGCGGTATGAAAAACTGTTTTTT. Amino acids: CAWNSQDRGRYEKLFF. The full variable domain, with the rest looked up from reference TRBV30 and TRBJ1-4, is SQTIHQWPATLVQPVGSPLSLECTVEGTSNPNLYWYRQAAGRGLQLLFYSVGIGQISSEVPQNLSASRPQDRQFILSSKKLLLSDSGFYLCAWNSQDRGRYEKLFFGSGTQLSVL.

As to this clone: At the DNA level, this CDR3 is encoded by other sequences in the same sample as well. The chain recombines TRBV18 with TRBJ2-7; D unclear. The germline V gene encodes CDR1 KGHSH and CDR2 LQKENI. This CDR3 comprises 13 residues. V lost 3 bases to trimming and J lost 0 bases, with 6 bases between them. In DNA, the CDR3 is TGTGCCAGCTCACCCGGAACCTCCTACGAGCAGTACTTC. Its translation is CASSPGTSYEQYF.

The CDR3 protein is CATSRDISTGGLSYEQYF. CDR3 nucleotide sequence: TGTGCCACCAGCAGAGATATCTCGACAGGGGGCCTATCCTACGAGCAGTACTTC. This rearrangement joins TRBV15 to TRBJ2-7, with 10 bases aligning to TRBD1. The CDR3 loop spans 18 amino acids. Germline loops: CDR1 LNHNV, CDR2 YYDKDF (reference sequence). Trimming cost V 0 bases and J 1 base; bases outside gene matches: 9.

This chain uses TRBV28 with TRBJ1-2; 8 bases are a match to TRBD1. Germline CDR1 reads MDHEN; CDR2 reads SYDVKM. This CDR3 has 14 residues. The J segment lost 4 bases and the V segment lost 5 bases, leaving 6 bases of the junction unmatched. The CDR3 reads CASSIGTGTYGYTF. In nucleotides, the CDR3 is TGTGCCAGCAGTATAGGGACAGGTACCTATGGCTACACCTTC.

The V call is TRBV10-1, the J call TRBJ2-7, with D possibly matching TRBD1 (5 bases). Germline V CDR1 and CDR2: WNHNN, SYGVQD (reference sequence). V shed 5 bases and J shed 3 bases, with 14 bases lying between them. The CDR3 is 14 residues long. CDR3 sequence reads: CASSRRRQSYEQYF. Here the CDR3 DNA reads TGCGCCAGCAGTCGGCGTAGACAGAGCTACGAGCAGTACTTC.

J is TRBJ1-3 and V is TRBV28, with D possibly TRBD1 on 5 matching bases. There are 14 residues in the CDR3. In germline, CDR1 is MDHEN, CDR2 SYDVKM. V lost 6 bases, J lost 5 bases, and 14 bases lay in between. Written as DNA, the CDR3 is TGTGCCAGCAGGCCTTCCGGGGGGAGAAACACCATATATTTT. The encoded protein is CASRPSGGRNTIYF.

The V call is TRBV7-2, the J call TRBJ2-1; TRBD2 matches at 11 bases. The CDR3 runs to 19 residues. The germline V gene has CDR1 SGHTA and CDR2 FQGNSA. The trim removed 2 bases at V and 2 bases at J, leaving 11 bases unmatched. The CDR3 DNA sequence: TGTGCCAGCAGCTTATTACTAGCGGGAGTTTTCGACACCTACAATGAGCAGTTCTTC. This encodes CASSLLLAGVFDTYNEQFF.

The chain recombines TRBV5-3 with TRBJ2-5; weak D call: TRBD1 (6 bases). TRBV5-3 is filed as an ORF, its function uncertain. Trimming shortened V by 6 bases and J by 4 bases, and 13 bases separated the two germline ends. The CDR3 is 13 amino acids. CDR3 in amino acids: CARTPMTGETQYF. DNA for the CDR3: TGTGCCAGAACCCCGATGACAGGAGAGACCCAGTACTTC.

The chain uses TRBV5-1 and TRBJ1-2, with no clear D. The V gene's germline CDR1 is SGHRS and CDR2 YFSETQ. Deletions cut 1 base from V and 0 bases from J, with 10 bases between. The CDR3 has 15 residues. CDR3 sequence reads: CASSLPGGTNYGYTF. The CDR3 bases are TGCGCCAGCAGCTTGCCCGGTGGGACTAACTATGGCTACACCTTC.

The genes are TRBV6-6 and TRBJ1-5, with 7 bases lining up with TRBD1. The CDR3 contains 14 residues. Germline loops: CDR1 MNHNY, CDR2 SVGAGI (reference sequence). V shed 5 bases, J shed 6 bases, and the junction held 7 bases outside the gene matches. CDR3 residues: CASSPGQPVQPQHF. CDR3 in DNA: TGTGCCAGCAGTCCGGGACAGCCGGTTCAGCCCCAGCATTTT.

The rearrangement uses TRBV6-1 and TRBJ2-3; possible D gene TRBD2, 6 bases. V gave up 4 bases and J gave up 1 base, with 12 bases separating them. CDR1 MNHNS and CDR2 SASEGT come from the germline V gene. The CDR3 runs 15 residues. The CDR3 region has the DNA TGTGCCAGCAGTGCCGGGGGTCTCGGCACAGATACGCAGTATTTT. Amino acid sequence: CASSAGGLGTDTQYF.

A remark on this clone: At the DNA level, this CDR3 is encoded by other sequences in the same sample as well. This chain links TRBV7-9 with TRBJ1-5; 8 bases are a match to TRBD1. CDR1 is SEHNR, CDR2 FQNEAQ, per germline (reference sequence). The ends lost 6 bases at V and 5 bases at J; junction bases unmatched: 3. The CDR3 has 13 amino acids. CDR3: CASSLQGDQPQHF. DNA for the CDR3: TGTGCCAGCAGTTTACAGGGGGATCAGCCCCAGCATTTT.

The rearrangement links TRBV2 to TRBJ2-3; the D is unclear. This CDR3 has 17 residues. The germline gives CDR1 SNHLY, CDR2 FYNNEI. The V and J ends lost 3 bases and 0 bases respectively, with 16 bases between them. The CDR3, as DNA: TGTGCCAGCAGTGATCGGTATGGTACGTACAGCACAGATACGCAGTATTTT. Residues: CASSDRYGTYSTDTQYF.

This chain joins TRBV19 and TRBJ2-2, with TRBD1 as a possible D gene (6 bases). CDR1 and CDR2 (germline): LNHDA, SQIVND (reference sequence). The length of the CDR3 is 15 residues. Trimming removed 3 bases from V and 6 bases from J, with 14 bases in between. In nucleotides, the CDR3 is TGTGCCAGTAGTATTCAGGGGCTGGAGGCCGGGGAGCTGTTTTTT. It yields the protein CASSIQGLEAGELFF. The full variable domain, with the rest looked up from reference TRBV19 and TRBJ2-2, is DGGITQSPKYLFRKEGQNVTLSCEQNLNHDAMYWYRQDPGQGLRLIYYSQIVNDFQKGDIAEGYSVSREKKESFPLTVTSAQKNPTAFYLCASSIQGLEAGELFFGEGSRLTVL.

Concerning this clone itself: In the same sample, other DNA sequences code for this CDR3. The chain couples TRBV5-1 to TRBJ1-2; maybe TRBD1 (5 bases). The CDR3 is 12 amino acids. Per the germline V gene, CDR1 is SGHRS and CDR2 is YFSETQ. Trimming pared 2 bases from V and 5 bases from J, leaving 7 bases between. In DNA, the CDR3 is TGCGCCAGCAGCTTAGGGGATTATGGCTACACCTTC. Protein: CASSLGDYGYTF.

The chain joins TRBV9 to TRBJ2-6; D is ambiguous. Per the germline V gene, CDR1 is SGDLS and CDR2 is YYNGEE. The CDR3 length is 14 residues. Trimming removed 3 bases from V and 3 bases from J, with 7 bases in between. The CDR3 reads CASSDARGANVLTF. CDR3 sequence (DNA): TGTGCCAGCAGCGACGCCCGTGGGGCCAACGTCCTGACTTTC. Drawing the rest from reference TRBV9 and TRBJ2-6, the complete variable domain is DSGVTQTPKHLITATGQRVTLRCSPRSGDLSVYWYQQSLDQGLQFLIQYYNGEERAKGNILERFSAQQFPDLHSELNLSSLELGDSALYFCASSDARGANVLTFGAGSRLTVL.

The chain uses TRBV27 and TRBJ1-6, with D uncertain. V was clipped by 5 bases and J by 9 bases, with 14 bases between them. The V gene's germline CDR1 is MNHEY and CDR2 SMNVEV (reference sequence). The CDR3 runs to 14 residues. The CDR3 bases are TGTGCCAGCAGTCCGGACCGGCAGCGTTCACCCCTCCACTTT. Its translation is CASSPDRQRSPLHF.

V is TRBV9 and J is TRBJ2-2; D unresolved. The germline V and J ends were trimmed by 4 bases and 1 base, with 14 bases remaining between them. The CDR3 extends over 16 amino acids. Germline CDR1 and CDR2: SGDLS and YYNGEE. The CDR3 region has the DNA TGTGCCAGCAGCCCTATTGGGCAGGAGAACACCGGGGAGCTGTTTTTT. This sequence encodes CASSPIGQENTGELFF.

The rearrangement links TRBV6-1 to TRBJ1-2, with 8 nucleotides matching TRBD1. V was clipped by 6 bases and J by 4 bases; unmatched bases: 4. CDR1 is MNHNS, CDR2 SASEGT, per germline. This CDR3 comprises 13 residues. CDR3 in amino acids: CASRRTGSYGYTF. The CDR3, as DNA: TGTGCCAGCAGGAGGACAGGGTCCTATGGCTACACCTTC.

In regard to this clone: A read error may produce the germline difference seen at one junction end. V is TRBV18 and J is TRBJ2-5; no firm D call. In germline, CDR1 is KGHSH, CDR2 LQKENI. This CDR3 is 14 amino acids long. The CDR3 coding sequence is TGTGCCAGCTCGCCACTACTTAACCAAGAGACCCAGTACTTC. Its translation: CASSPLLNQETQYF. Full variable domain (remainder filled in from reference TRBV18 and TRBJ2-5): NAGVMQNPRHLVRRRGQEARLRCSPMKGHSHVYWYRQLPEEGLKFMVYLQKENIIDESGMPKERFSAEFPKEGPSILRIQQVVRGDSAAYFCASSPLLNQETQYFGPGTRLLVL.

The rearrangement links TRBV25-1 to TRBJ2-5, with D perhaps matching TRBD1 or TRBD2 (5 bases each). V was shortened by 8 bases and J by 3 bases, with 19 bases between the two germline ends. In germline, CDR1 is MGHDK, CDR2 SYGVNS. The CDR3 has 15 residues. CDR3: CASQIPGPGKETQYF. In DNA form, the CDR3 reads TGTGCCAGCCAAATCCCGGGACCAGGAAAAGAGACCCAGTACTTC.

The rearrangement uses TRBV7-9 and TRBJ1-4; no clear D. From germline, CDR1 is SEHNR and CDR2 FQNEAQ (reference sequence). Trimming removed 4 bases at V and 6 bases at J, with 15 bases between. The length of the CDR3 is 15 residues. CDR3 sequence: CASSYSLGADEKLFF. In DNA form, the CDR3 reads TGTGCCAGCAGCTACAGCTTAGGTGCGGATGAAAAACTGTTTTTT.

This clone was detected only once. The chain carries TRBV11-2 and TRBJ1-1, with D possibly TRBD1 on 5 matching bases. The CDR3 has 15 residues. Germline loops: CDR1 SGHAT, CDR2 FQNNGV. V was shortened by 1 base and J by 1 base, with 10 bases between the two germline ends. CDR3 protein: CASSLGGGANTEAFF. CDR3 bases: TGTGCCAGCAGCTTAGGTGGAGGGGCGAACACTGAAGCTTTCTTT. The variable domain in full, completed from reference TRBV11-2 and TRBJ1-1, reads EAGVAQSPRYKIIEKRQSVAFWCNPISGHATLYWYQQILGQGPKLLIQFQNNGVVDDSQLPKDRFSAERLKGVDSTLKIQPAKLEDSAVYLCASSLGGGANTEAFFGQGTRLTVV.

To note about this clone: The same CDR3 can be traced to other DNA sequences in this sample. As DNA, the CDR3 is TGTGCCAGCTCGCTTGGGACCTCCTACGAGCAGTACTTC. This sequence encodes CASSLGTSYEQYF. The chain is built from TRBV18 and TRBJ2-7, with D perhaps given as TRBD1 or TRBD2 (5 bases each). This CDR3 comprises 13 residues. With 6 bases removed from V and 0 bases from J, the gap between germline ends came to 9 bases. Germline V gene sequence: CDR1 KGHSH, CDR2 LQKENI. The variable domain in full, completed from reference TRBV18 and TRBJ2-7, reads NAGVMQNPRHLVRRRGQEARLRCSPMKGHSHVYWYRQLPEEGLKFMVYLQKENIIDESGMPKERFSAEFPKEGPSILRIQQVVRGDSAAYFCASSLGTSYEQYFGPGTRLTVT.